Listed here are 17 T cell receptor beta chains from one sample, sequenced in a study of T cell responses to AZD1222 COVID-19 vaccine. The data were produced by immunoSEQ multiplex PCR, yet TCRdb's version contains in-frame clones alone and is incomplete. The sample yields around 97,000 clones, less than 95% seen once. The sequenced sample was peripheral blood, obtained on day 0 of AZD1222 vaccination. All receptors come from an adult in good health.

The chain links TRBV7-9 to TRBJ1-6, with D perhaps TRBD1 (6 bases). Germline values: CDR1 SEHNR, CDR2 FQNEAQ (reference sequence). The CDR3 loop spans 16 amino acids. V lost 5 bases and J 3 bases, leaving 14 bases between the germline ends. For the CDR3, the DNA is TGTGCCAGCAGCCAAAAGGGGGGAATCTATAATTCACCCCTCCACTTT. This encodes CASSQKGGIYNSPLHF.

The rearrangement uses TRBV3-1 (or the pseudogene TRBV3-2) and TRBJ1-4, with a weak D call TRBD1 (6 bases). The germline CDR1 and CDR2 sequences are LGHDT and YNNKEL (reference sequence). The CDR3 loop spans 17 amino acids. The ends were cut back, 0 bases at V and 3 bases at J, with 14 bases in the middle. CDR3 DNA sequence: TGTGCCAGCAGCCAAGAAGGGGGGCTCATACCTAATGAAAAACTGTTTTTT. This encodes CASSQEGGLIPNEKLFF.

The chain is built from TRBV5-4 and TRBJ1-3; unclear D gene. The CDR3 length is 15 residues. The germline CDR1 and CDR2 sequences are SGHNT and YYREEE (reference sequence). V shed 0 bases and J shed 8 bases, with 15 bases lying between them. CDR3 DNA sequence: TGTGCCAGCAGCTTGGCCCCAGGCTCTGGGGACACCATATATTTT. Protein product: CASSLAPGSGDTIYF. Drawing the rest from reference TRBV5-4 and TRBJ1-3, the complete variable domain is ETGVTQSPTHLIKTRGQQVTLRCSSQSGHNTVSWYQQALGQGPQFIFQYYREEENGRGNFPPRFSGLQFPNYSSELNVNALELDDSALYLCASSLAPGSGDTIYFGEGSWLTVV.

The CDR3 is CASSARQDSRRSPLHF. DNA for the CDR3: TGTGCCAGCAGTGCCCGCCAGGACTCAAGGCGGTCACCCCTCCACTTT. The chain couples TRBV25-1 to TRBJ1-6; no clear D. The V end lost 4 bases, the J end lost 10 bases, and 20 bases lay between the germline ends. Per the germline V gene, CDR1 is MGHDK and CDR2 is SYGVNS. This CDR3 comprises 16 residues.

The rearrangement joins TRBV11-1 to TRBJ1-1; D gene unclear. The germline gives CDR1 SGHAT, CDR2 FQDESV (reference sequence). Trimming shortened V by 2 bases and J by 0 bases, and 7 bases separated the two germline ends. This CDR3 contains 14 residues. DNA of the CDR3: TGTGCCAGCAGCTTAACTATCGTGAACACTGAAGCTTTCTTT. Its translation: CASSLTIVNTEAFF.

The genes are TRBV5-1 and TRBJ1-1; a weak D match, TRBD1 (5 bases). Trimming left V 9 bases short and J 8 bases short, with 26 bases between. The germline CDR1 and CDR2 sequences are SGHRS and YFSETQ. The CDR3 totals 15 residues. The DNA for the CDR3 is TGCGCCACCGCCTCTGGGGCGGGGGGATATTCGGAAGCTTTCTTT. As protein: CATASGAGGYSEAFF. Drawing the rest from reference TRBV5-1 and TRBJ1-1, the complete variable domain is KAGVTQTPRYLIKTRGQQVTLSCSPISGHRSVSWYQQTPGQGLQFLFEYFSETQRNKGNFPGRFSGRQFSNSRSEMNVSTLELGDSALYLCATASGAGGYSEAFFGQGTRLTVV.

The gene calls are TRBV6-1 and TRBJ1-5; D call uncertain. Germline values: CDR1 MNHNS, CDR2 SASEGT. CDR3 length: 14 residues. V was trimmed by 3 bases and J by 7 bases, leaving 13 bases between them. The CDR3 bases are TGTGCCAGCAGTGACGGGGAGGCAGTCCAGCCCCAGCATTTT. It translates to CASSDGEAVQPQHF.

This clone occurred a few times. The chain combines TRBV6-1 with TRBJ1-5; no clear D. The CDR3 is made up of 15 amino acids. Germline V gene lookup returns CDR1 MNHNS and CDR2 SASEGT. V lost 2 bases and J 6 bases, leaving 14 bases between the germline ends. This CDR3 reads CASSERSEGIQPQHF. CDR3 DNA sequence: TGTGCCAGCAGTGAACGGTCGGAGGGTATTCAGCCCCAGCATTTT.

The chain employs TRBV5-5 and TRBJ1-3; D is unresolved. V shed 1 base and J shed 0 bases, with 8 bases lying between them. In germline, CDR1 is SGHKS, CDR2 YYEKEE (reference sequence). The length of the CDR3 is 15 residues. The CDR3 spells CASSLSPDSGNTIYF. CDR3 DNA sequence: TGTGCCAGCAGCTTGTCTCCAGACTCTGGAAACACCATATATTTT.

The rearrangement uses TRBV6-6 and TRBJ1-1; no firm D call. The V end lost 6 bases, the J end lost 4 bases, and 9 bases lay between the germline ends. Germline lookup yields CDR1 MNHNY and CDR2 SVGAGI (reference sequence). This CDR3 spans 12 amino acids. CDR3: CASSGYGTEAFF. In DNA form, the CDR3 reads TGTGCCAGCAGCGGATACGGCACTGAAGCTTTCTTT.

The chain uses TRBV5-1 and TRBJ2-5, with D tentatively TRBD1 (6 bases). Trimming took off 4 bases at V and 6 bases at J, with 19 bases between the two ends. The germline V gene has CDR1 SGHRS and CDR2 YFSETQ. There are 15 residues in the CDR3. CDR3 sequence (DNA): TGCGCCAGCAGCATTCCTTACGCCACAGGGCAGACCCAGTACTTC. Its protein product is CASSIPYATGQTQYF.

This clone has a handful of counts. The rearrangement joins TRBV19 to TRBJ1-2, with no clear D. The V gene's germline CDR1 is LNHDA and CDR2 SQIVND (reference sequence). CDR3 length equals 15 residues. Trimming stripped 7 bases from V and 4 bases from J, with 19 bases between. CDR3 in DNA: TGTGCCAGTACCCCGGGAGTCAACCGCGTCTATGGCTACACCTTC. Translated: CASTPGVNRVYGYTF.

The chain recombines TRBV2 with TRBJ2-1; possible D gene TRBD2, 6 bases. The CDR3 has 11 amino acids. V gave up 6 bases and J gave up 9 bases, with 9 bases separating them. Per the germline V gene, CDR1 is SNHLY and CDR2 is FYNNEI. The CDR3 reads CASRSEGEQFF. In DNA form, the CDR3 reads TGTGCCAGCAGGTCGGAGGGTGAGCAGTTCTTC. The whole variable domain, filled in from reference TRBV2 and TRBJ2-1, reads EPEVTQTPSHQVTQMGQEVILRCVPISNHLYFYWYRQILGQKVEFLVSFYNNEISEKSEIFDDQFSVERPDGSNFTLKIRSTKLEDSAMYFCASRSEGEQFFGPGTRLTVL.

The chain joins TRBV20-1 to TRBJ1-2; D gene unclear. The CDR3 is 12 amino acids. V dropped 3 bases and J dropped 6 bases, with 11 bases sitting between them. CDR1 and CDR2 from the germline V gene are DFQATT and SNEGSKA (reference sequence). The CDR3 DNA is TGCAGTGCTAGTCCCAGTCCACATGGCTACACCTTC. This codes for CSASPSPHGYTF.

The gene calls are TRBV4-2 and TRBJ1-6, with D possibly TRBD1 on 6 matching bases. The CDR3 totals 19 residues. Looked up from germline, CDR1 is LGHNA and CDR2 is YNFKEQ. V gave up 2 bases and J gave up 1 base, with 18 bases separating them. The CDR3 region is CASSQLMGGAKSYNSPLHF. CDR3 sequence (DNA): TGTGCCAGCAGCCAACTGATGGGGGGGGCGAAGTCCTATAATTCACCCCTCCACTTT.

Details on this clone: The same CDR3 arises from other DNA sequences in this sample as well. In nucleotides, the CDR3 is TGTGCCAGCAGCCAAGGGTTAACCTCTAACTATGGCTACACCTTC. Translation gives CASSQGLTSNYGYTF. This chain uses TRBV3-1 (or the pseudogene TRBV3-2) with TRBJ1-2; D uncertain. Per the germline V gene, CDR1 is LGHDT and CDR2 is YNNKEL (reference sequence). The CDR3 has 15 amino acids. The V and J ends lost 1 base and 0 bases respectively, with 9 bases between them.

The chain recombines TRBV7-9 with TRBJ1-5; no firm D call. The V gene's germline CDR1 is SEHNR and CDR2 FQNEAQ (reference sequence). Trimming took off 5 bases at V and 8 bases at J, with 13 bases between the two ends. The CDR3 has 13 amino acids. In DNA form, the CDR3 reads TGTGCCAGCAGCCCGGACGGCGTAGAGCCCCAGCATTTT. The encoded protein is CASSPDGVEPQHF. Together with reference TRBV7-9 and TRBJ1-5, the CDR3 gives the full variable domain: DTGVSQNPRHKITKRGQNVTFRCDPISEHNRLYWYRQTLGQGPEFLTYFQNEAQLEKSRLLSDRFSAERPKGSFSTLEIQRTEQGDSAMYLCASSPDGVEPQHFGDGTRLSIL.